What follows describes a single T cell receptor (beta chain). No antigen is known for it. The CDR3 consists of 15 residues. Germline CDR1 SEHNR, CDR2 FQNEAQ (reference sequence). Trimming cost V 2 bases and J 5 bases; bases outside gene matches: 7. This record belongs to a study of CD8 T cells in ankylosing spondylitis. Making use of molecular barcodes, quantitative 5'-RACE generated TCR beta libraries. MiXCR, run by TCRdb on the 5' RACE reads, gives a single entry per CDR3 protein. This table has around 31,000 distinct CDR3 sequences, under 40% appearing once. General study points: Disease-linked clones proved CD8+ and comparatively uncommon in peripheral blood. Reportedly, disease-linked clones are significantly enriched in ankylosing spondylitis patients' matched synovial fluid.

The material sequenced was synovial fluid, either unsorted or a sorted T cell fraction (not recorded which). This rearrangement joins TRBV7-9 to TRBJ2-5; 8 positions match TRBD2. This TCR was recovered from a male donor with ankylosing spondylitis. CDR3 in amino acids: CASSLSTSGGETQYF. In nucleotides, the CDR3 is TGTGCCAGCAGCTTATCTACTAGCGGAGGCGAGACCCAGTACTTC.